This T cell receptor (beta chain) was identified during a study of chemoradiotherapy in HPV16-positive cancers. The protocol was immunoSEQ multiplex PCR, while the TCRdb copy is restricted to in-frame clones and leaves out a portion. In the table there are around 16,000 clones, about three quarters of which are singletons. Deletions cut 5 bases from V and 5 bases from J, with 9 bases between. The CDR3 loop spans 12 amino acids. CDR1 SGHNT and CDR2 YENEEA come from the germline V gene. Study-wide results and caveats: Only a couple of HPV16-positive patients supplied the functional HPV-specificity definition. Candidate HPV-specific clones and E7-related TCR motifs grew in tumor during treatment.

This clone was detected only a few times. Its specificity is not known. The gene calls are TRBV11-3 and TRBJ2-5; D is ambiguous. This clonotype originated in a human donor with HPV-associated anogenital cancer. Sampling was conducted from a patient who underwent chemoradiotherapy. The CDR3 sequence is CASSRAVETQYF. DNA of the CDR3: TGTGCCAGCAGCCGCGCGGTCGAGACCCAGTACTTC.